This is a list of T cell receptor beta chains from one sample in a study of cytomegalovirus exposure and HLA in healthy donors. Assay used: immunoSEQ multiplex PCR; TCRdb lists only in-frame clones, some missing. The sample has approximately 150,000 clones; about 79% are singletons. The sequenced sample was PBMCs. The source of these receptors is a male donor in good health and CMV-seronegative. Each CDR3 is given with its conserved first and last residue. The order of the fields is clone size, J gene, V gene, D gene, CDR3 length, CDR3 DNA, CDR3 protein. A D gene is named only where the DNA matches it firmly. Only part of the rows carry a size: once, few, many, or a class if the clone is expanded.

clone_size: NA; j_call: TRBJ2-2; v_call: TRBV7-3; d_call: NA; cdr3_length: 16; cdr3_nt: TGTGCCAGCAGCCCTCCCAGGGGCTCGAACACCGGGGAGCTGTTTTTT; cdr3_aa: CASSPPRGSNTGELFF
clone_size: NA; j_call: TRBJ1-5; v_call: TRBV7-8; d_call: TRBD1; cdr3_length: 16; cdr3_nt: TGTGCCAGCAGCTTAAGGTGGGGACAGGGTTATCAGCCCCAGCATTTT; cdr3_aa: CASSLRWGQGYQPQHF
clone_size: NA; j_call: TRBJ2-7; v_call: TRBV7-8; d_call: TRBD2; cdr3_length: 19; cdr3_nt: TGTGCCAGCAGCAATCTCCTGCCCCGGATAGCGGGGAGCTCCTACGAGCAGTACTTC; cdr3_aa: CASSNLLPRIAGSSYEQYF
clone_size: NA; j_call: TRBJ2-5; v_call: TRBV6-5; d_call: NA; cdr3_length: 15; cdr3_nt: TGTGCCAGCAGCAGCTCTCTGGCTAGGAGGGAGACCCAGTACTTC; cdr3_aa: CASSSSLARRETQYF
clone_size: few; j_call: TRBJ1-1; v_call: TRBV19; d_call: TRBD1; cdr3_length: 13; cdr3_nt: TGTGCCAGTAGTACAGGGGGGAACACTGAAGCTTTCTTT; cdr3_aa: CASSTGGNTEAFF
clone_size: NA; j_call: TRBJ1-3; v_call: TRBV7-9; d_call: NA; cdr3_length: 16; cdr3_nt: TGTGCCAGCAGCCCACCAGCGAGCTTCTCTGGAAACACCATATATTTT; cdr3_aa: CASSPPASFSGNTIYF
clone_size: NA; j_call: TRBJ1-1; v_call: TRBV4-3; d_call: TRBD1; cdr3_length: 15; cdr3_nt: TGCGCCAGCAGCCTTGATCCGGGACAGAGTATTGAAGCTTTCTTT; cdr3_aa: CASSLDPGQSIEAFF
clone_size: few; j_call: TRBJ2-2; v_call: TRBV2; d_call: TRBD1; cdr3_length: 14; cdr3_nt: TGTGCCACTCAGGGGGCGACGAACACCGGGGAGCTGTTTTTT; cdr3_aa: CATQGATNTGELFF
clone_size: NA; j_call: TRBJ1-1; v_call: TRBV28; d_call: NA; cdr3_length: 11; cdr3_nt: TGTGCCAGCAGTTTATCGCGTCGAGCTTTCTTT; cdr3_aa: CASSLSRRAFF
clone_size: NA; j_call: TRBJ2-7; v_call: TRBV19; d_call: NA; cdr3_length: 15; cdr3_nt: TGTGCCAGTAGTATAGGGGGCCCTTTCTCCTACGAGCAGTACTTC; cdr3_aa: CASSIGGPFSYEQYF
clone_size: NA; j_call: TRBJ1-5; v_call: TRBV7-9; d_call: NA; cdr3_length: 15; cdr3_nt: TGTGCCAGCAGCTTAGCGGGCGGGGCAGCTCAGCCCCAGCATTTT; cdr3_aa: CASSLAGGAAQPQHF
clone_size: NA; j_call: TRBJ1-1; v_call: TRBV28; d_call: NA; cdr3_length: 13; cdr3_nt: TGTGCCAGCAGTTTCGGAGGCTGGACTGAAGCTTTCTTT; cdr3_aa: CASSFGGWTEAFF
clone_size: NA; j_call: TRBJ1-5; v_call: TRBV11-2; d_call: TRBD1; cdr3_length: 16; cdr3_nt: TGTGCCAGCAGCTTAGGGACAGGGTCCACGAATCAGCCCCAGCATTTT; cdr3_aa: CASSLGTGSTNQPQHF
clone_size: NA; j_call: TRBJ2-5; v_call: TRBV7-3; d_call: TRBD2; cdr3_length: 14; cdr3_nt: TGTGCCAGCAGCTTAGGGGGGGAGCGAGAGACCCAGTACTTC; cdr3_aa: CASSLGGERETQYF
clone_size: NA; j_call: TRBJ2-1; v_call: TRBV5-1; d_call: TRBD2; cdr3_length: 15; cdr3_nt: TGCGCCAGCAGCGCCGGGACTAGTAGGCGCAATGAGCAGTTCTTC; cdr3_aa: CASSAGTSRRNEQFF
clone_size: NA; j_call: TRBJ2-1; v_call: TRBV5-4; d_call: TRBD2; cdr3_length: 15; cdr3_nt: TGTGCCAGCAGCCAACTAGCGGGAGGGCCGGATGAGCAGTTCTTC; cdr3_aa: CASSQLAGGPDEQFF
clone_size: few; j_call: TRBJ2-3; v_call: TRBV4-1; d_call: TRBD2; cdr3_length: 18; cdr3_nt: TGCGCCAGCAGCCAAGAGGGGACTAGCGGGAGGTTAGCAGATACGCAGTATTTT; cdr3_aa: CASSQEGTSGRLADTQYF
clone_size: NA; j_call: TRBJ2-2; v_call: TRBV9; d_call: TRBD2; cdr3_length: 14; cdr3_nt: TGTGCCAGCAGCGCAAGCGGGAGCACCGGGGAGCTGTTTTTT; cdr3_aa: CASSASGSTGELFF
clone_size: NA; j_call: TRBJ2-1; v_call: TRBV30; d_call: TRBD2; cdr3_length: 16; cdr3_nt: TGTGCCTGGTCAAGGAGGGGCGGGGGTACCTACAATGAGCAGTTCTTC; cdr3_aa: CAWSRRGGGTYNEQFF
clone_size: NA; j_call: TRBJ1-1; v_call: TRBV7-2; d_call: NA; cdr3_length: 16; cdr3_nt: TGTGCCAGTAGCCCCACAGGGTGGCAGCTGAACACTGAAGCTTTCTTT; cdr3_aa: CASSPTGWQLNTEAFF
clone_size: few; j_call: TRBJ1-2; v_call: TRBV4-3; d_call: NA; cdr3_length: 15; cdr3_nt: TGCGCCAGCAGCCAACGCTGGGAGGACCGGTATGGCTACACCTTC; cdr3_aa: CASSQRWEDRYGYTF
clone_size: NA; j_call: TRBJ2-6; v_call: TRBV28; d_call: NA; cdr3_length: 15; cdr3_nt: TGTGCCAGCAGTCTAAGAGGGCCCGGGGCCAACGTCCTGACTTTC; cdr3_aa: CASSLRGPGANVLTF
clone_size: NA; j_call: TRBJ2-3; v_call: TRBV9; d_call: TRBD2; cdr3_length: 13; cdr3_nt: TGTGCCAGCAGCAGCTGGGGGGGGGATACGCAGTATTTT; cdr3_aa: CASSSWGGDTQYF
clone_size: NA; j_call: TRBJ2-7; v_call: TRBV5-4; d_call: TRBD2; cdr3_length: 14; cdr3_nt: TGTGCCAGCAGCTCGGGACTAGTCTCCTACGAGCAGTACTTC; cdr3_aa: CASSSGLVSYEQYF
clone_size: NA; j_call: TRBJ2-7; v_call: TRBV5-1; d_call: NA; cdr3_length: 13; cdr3_nt: TGCGCCAGCAGCCCTGACCATCTCGGGGAGCAGTACTTC; cdr3_aa: CASSPDHLGEQYF
clone_size: NA; j_call: TRBJ2-3; v_call: TRBV4-3; d_call: NA; cdr3_length: 14; cdr3_nt: TGCGCCAGCAGCCAGGACAGTAACACAGATACGCAGTATTTT; cdr3_aa: CASSQDSNTDTQYF
clone_size: NA; j_call: TRBJ2-1; v_call: TRBV29-1; d_call: TRBD1; cdr3_length: 12; cdr3_nt: TGCAGCGTTCAGGGACAGGGCAATGAGCAGTTCTTC; cdr3_aa: CSVQGQGNEQFF
clone_size: NA; j_call: TRBJ2-7; v_call: TRBV11-3; d_call: NA; cdr3_length: 13; cdr3_nt: TGTGCCAGCAGCTCCCAAACTCACTACGAGCAGTACTTC; cdr3_aa: CASSSQTHYEQYF